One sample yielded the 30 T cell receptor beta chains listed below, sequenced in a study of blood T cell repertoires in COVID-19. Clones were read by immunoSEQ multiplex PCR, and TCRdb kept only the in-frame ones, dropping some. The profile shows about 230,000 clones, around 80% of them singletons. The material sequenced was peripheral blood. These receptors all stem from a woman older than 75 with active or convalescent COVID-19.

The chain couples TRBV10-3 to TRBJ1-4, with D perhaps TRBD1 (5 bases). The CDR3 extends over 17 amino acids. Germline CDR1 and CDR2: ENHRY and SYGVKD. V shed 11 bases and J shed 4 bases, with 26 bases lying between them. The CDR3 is CASSAGLLTSGNEKLFF. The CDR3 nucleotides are TGTGCCTCATCCGCGGGACTCCTCACATCGGGTAATGAAAAACTGTTTTTT.

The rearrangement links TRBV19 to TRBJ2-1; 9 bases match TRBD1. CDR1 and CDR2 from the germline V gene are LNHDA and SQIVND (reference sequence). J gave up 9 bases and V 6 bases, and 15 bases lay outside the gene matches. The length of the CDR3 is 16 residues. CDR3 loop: CASSTRRDRVSGEQFF. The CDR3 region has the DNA TGTGCCAGTAGCACTAGACGGGACAGGGTAAGCGGTGAGCAGTTCTTC.

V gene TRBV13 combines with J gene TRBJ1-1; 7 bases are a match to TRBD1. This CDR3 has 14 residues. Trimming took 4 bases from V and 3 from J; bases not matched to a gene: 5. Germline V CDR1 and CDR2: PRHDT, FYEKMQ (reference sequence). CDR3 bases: TGTGCCAGCAGCTCCAGGGGGTATTACACTGAAGCTTTCTTT. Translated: CASSSRGYYTEAFF.

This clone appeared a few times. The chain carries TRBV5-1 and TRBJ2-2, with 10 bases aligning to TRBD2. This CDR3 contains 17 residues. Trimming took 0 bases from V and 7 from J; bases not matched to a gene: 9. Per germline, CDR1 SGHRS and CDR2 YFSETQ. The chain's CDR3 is CASSLGGAGGPRGELFF. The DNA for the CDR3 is TGCGCCAGCAGCTTGGGAGGAGCGGGAGGGCCCCGCGGGGAGCTGTTTTTT.

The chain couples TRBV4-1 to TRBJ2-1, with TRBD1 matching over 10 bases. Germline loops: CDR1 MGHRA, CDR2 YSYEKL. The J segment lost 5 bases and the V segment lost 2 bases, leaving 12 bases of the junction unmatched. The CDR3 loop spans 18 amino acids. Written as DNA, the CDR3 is TGCGCCAGCAGCCAACCACCAACCGGGACAGGGGTAAACAATGAGCAGTTCTTC. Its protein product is CASSQPPTGTGVNNEQFF.

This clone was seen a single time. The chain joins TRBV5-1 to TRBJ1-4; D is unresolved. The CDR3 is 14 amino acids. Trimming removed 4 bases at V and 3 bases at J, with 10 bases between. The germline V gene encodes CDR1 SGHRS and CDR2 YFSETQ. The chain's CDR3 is CASSETASNEKLFF. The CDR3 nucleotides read TGCGCCAGCAGCGAGACTGCTTCTAATGAAAAACTGTTTTTT. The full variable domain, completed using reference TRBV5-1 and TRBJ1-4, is KAGVTQTPRYLIKTRGQQVTLSCSPISGHRSVSWYQQTPGQGLQFLFEYFSETQRNKGNFPGRFSGRQFSNSRSEMNVSTLELGDSALYLCASSETASNEKLFFGSGTQLSVL.

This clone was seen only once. CDR3 loop: CASSYLTSGSMEDTQYF. The DNA for the CDR3 is TGTGCCAGCAGCTACTTGACTAGCGGGAGTATGGAAGATACGCAGTATTTT. The gene calls are TRBV28 and TRBJ2-3, with 12 bases matching TRBD2. This CDR3 comprises 17 residues. Unmatched junction bases numbered 12, after V lost 6 bases and J lost 5 bases. In germline, CDR1 is MDHEN, CDR2 SYDVKM.

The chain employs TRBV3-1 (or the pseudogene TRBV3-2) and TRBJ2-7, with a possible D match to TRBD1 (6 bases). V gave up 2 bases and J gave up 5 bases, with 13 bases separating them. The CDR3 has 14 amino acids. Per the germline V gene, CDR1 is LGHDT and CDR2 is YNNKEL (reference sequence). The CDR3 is CASSQSTGIHEQYF. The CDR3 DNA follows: TGTGCCAGCAGCCAATCCACAGGGATCCACGAGCAGTACTTC.

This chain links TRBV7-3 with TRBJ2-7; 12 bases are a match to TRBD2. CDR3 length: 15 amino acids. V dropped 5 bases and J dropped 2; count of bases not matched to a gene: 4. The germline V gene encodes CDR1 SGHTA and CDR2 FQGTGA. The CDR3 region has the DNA TGTGCCAGCAGCGTAGGACTAGCGGGACCCTACGAGCAGTACTTC. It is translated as CASSVGLAGPYEQYF.

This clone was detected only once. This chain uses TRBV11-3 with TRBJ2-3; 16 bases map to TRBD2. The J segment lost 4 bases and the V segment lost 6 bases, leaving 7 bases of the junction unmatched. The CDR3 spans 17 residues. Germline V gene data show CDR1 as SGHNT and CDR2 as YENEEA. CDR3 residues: CASSPGTSGRASDTQYF. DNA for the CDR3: TGTGCCAGCAGTCCCGGGACTAGCGGGAGGGCCTCAGATACGCAGTATTTT.

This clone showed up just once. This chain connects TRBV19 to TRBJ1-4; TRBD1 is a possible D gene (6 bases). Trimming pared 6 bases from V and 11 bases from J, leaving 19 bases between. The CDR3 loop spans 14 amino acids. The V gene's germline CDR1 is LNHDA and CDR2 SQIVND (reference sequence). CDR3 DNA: TGTGCCAGTAGGGACAGAGAAGGGATTTATAAACTGTTTTTT. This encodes CASRDREGIYKLFF.

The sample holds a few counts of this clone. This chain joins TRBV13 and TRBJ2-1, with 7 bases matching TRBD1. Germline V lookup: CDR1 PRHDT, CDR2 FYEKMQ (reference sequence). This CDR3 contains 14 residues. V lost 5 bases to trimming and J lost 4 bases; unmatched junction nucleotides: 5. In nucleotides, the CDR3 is TGTGCCAGCAGCCGGACAGGCGTATACAATGAGCAGTTCTTC. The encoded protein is CASSRTGVYNEQFF.

CDR3 nucleotide sequence: TGTGCCAGCATCCCGGGGGGCCCGAACACCGGGGAGCTGTTTTTT. Encoded protein: CASIPGGPNTGELFF. The chain couples TRBV5-6 to TRBJ2-2; tentative D call: TRBD2 (7 bases). This CDR3 comprises 15 residues. CDR1 is SGHDT and CDR2 is YYEEEE in the germline V gene. V was cut by 6 bases and J by 0 bases, with 12 bases left in between.

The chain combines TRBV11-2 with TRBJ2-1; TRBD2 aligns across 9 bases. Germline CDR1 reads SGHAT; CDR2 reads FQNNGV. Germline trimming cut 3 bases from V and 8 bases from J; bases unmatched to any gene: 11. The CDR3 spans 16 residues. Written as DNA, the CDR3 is TGTGCCAGCAGCTTTCGCGGGCGGGAGGGCCAGGATGAGCAGTTCTTC. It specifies CASSFRGREGQDEQFF.

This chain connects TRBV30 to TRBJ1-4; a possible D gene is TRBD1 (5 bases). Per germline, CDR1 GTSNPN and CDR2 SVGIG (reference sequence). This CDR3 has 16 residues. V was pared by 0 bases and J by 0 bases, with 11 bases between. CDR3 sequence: CAWSVRTGATNEKLFF. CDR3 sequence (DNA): TGTGCCTGGAGTGTGAGAACAGGTGCAACTAATGAAAAACTGTTTTTT.

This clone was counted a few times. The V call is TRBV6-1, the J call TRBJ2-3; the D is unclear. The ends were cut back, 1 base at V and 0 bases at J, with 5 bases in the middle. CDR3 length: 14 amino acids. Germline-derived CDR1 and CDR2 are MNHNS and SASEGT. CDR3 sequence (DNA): TGTGCCAGCAGTGAAGTCAGGAGCACAGATACGCAGTATTTT. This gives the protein CASSEVRSTDTQYF.

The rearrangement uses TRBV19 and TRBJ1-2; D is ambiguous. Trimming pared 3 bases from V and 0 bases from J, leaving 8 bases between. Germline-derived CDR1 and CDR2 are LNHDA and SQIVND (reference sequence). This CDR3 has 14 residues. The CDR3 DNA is TGTGCCAGTAGTATGCGGGAGACTAACTATGGCTACACCTTC. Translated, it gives CASSMRETNYGYTF.

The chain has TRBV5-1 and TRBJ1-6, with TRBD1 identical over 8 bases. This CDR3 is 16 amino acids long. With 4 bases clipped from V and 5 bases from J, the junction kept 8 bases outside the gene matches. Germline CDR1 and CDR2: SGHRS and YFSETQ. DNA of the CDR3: TGCGCCAGCAGCGCCTCCAGGGGGCTGGATAATTCACCCCTCCACTTT. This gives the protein CASSASRGLDNSPLHF.

The chain's CDR3 is CASSRGRYGYTF. The CDR3 coding sequence is TGTGCCAGCAGCCGCGGAAGGTATGGCTACACCTTC. The chain combines TRBV28 with TRBJ1-2; D gene unclear. The germline CDR1 and CDR2 sequences are MDHEN and SYDVKM. The CDR3 spans 12 residues. Trimming pared 6 bases from V and 5 bases from J, leaving 10 bases between.

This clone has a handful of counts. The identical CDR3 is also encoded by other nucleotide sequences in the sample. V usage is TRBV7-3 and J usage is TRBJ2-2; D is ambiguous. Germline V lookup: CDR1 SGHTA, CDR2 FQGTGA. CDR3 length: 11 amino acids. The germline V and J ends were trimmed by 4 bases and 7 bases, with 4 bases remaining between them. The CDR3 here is CASSSGGELFF. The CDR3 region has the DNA TGTGCCAGCAGCTCCGGCGGGGAGCTGTTTTTT.

This CDR3 is CASSFGGYTEAFF. The CDR3 bases are TGTGCCAGCAGCTTCGGGGGATACACTGAAGCTTTCTTT. The rearrangement joins TRBV7-2 to TRBJ1-1, with a tentative D call TRBD1 (5 bases). There are 13 residues in the CDR3. Trimming left V 3 bases short and J 3 bases short, with 8 bases between. Germline CDR1 reads SGHTA; CDR2 reads FQGNSA.

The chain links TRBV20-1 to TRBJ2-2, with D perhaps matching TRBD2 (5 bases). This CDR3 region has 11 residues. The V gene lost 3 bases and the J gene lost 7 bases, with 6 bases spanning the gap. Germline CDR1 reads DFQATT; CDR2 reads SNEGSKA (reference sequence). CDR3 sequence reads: CSASRGGELFF. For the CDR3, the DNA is TGCAGTGCTAGCCGGGGCGGGGAGCTGTTTTTT.

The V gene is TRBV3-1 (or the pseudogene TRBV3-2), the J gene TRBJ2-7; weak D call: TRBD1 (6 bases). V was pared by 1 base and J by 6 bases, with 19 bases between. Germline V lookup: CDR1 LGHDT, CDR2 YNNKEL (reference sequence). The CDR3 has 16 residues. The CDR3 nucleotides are TGTGCCAGCAGCCAAGGGGCCGCCCAGGGGTATTTCGAGCAGTACTTC. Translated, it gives CASSQGAAQGYFEQYF.

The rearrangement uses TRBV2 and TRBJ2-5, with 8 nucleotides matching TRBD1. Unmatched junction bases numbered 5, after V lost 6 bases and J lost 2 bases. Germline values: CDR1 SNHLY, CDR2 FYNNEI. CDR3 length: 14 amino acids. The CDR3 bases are TGTGCCAGCAGGGCCGGGACAGGACAAGAGACCCAGTACTTC. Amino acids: CASRAGTGQETQYF.

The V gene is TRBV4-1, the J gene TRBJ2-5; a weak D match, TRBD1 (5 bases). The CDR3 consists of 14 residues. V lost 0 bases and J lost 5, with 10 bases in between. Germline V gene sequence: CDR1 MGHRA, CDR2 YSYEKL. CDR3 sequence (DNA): TGCGCCAGCAGCCAAGATTGGACAATCGAGACCCAGTACTTC. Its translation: CASSQDWTIETQYF.

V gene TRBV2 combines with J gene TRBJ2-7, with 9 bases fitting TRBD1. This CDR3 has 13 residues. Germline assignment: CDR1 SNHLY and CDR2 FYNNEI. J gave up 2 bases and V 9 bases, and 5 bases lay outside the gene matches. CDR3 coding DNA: TGTGCCAGTAGACAGGGGGACCCCTACGAGCAGTACTTC. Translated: CASRQGDPYEQYF.

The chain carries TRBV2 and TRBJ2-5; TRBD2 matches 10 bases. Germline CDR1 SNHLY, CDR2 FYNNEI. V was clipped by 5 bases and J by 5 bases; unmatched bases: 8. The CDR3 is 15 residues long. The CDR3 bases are TGTGCCAGCAGTCCCTTACTAGCGGGGCGCGAGACCCAGTACTTC. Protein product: CASSPLLAGRETQYF.

The CDR3 is CASSSQSDSPREKLFF. Written as DNA, the CDR3 is TGTGCCAGCAGCTCTCAAAGCGACAGCCCTAGGGAAAAACTGTTTTTT. The chain recombines TRBV9 with TRBJ1-4; a possible D gene is TRBD1 (5 bases). Germline V lookup: CDR1 SGDLS, CDR2 YYNGEE. This CDR3 is built from 16 residues. Trimming pared 4 bases from V and 8 bases from J, leaving 21 bases between.

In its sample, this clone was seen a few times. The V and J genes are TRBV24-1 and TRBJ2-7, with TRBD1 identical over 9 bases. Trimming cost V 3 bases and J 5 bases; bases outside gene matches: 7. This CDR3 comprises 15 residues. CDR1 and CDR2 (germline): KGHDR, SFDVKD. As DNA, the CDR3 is TGTGCCACCAGTGATCCGGGACAGGGACGCCACGAGCAGTACTTC. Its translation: CATSDPGQGRHEQYF.

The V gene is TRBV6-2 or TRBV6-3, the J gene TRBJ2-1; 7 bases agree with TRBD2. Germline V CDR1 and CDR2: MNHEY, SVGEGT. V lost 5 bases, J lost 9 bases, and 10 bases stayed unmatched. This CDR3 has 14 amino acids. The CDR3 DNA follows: TGTGCCAGCAGTCACAGGACTAGACTGGCTGAGCAGTTCTTC. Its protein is CASSHRTRLAEQFF.